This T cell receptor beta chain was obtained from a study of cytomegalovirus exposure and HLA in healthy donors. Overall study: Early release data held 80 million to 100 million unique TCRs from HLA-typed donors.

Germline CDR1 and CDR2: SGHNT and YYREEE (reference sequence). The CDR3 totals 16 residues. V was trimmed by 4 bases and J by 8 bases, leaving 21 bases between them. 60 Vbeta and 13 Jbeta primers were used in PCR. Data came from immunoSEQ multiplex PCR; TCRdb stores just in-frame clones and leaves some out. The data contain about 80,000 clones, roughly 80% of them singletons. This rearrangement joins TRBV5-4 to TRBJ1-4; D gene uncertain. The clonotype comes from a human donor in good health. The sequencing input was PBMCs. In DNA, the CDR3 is TGTGCCAGCAGCCGATCCTCGGGGAGCGGGAGAGAAAAACTGTTTTTT. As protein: CASSRSSGSGREKLFF.